This T cell receptor (beta chain) was obtained from a study of cytomegalovirus exposure and HLA in healthy donors. Germline-derived CDR1 and CDR2 are SEHNR and FQNEAQ (reference sequence). Unmatched junction bases numbered 6, after V lost 1 base and J lost 5 bases. The length of the CDR3 is 16 residues. The PCR ran on 60 Vbeta and 13 Jbeta primers. The data were produced by immunoSEQ multiplex PCR, yet TCRdb's version contains in-frame clones alone and is incomplete. Altogether roughly 180,000 clones are present, roughly 75% being singletons, with the ten largest covering 1.5% to 2%. This clone showed up just a few times.

The sequence came from a woman in her twenties or thirties in good health and CMV-seronegative. Material: PBMCs. The chain joins TRBV7-9 to TRBJ1-5, with 9 nucleotides matching TRBD1. In DNA, the CDR3 is TGTGCCAGCAGCTTAGGGACAGGGGAGGCCGATCAGCCCCAGCATTTT. Translated, it gives CASSLGTGEADQPQHF.